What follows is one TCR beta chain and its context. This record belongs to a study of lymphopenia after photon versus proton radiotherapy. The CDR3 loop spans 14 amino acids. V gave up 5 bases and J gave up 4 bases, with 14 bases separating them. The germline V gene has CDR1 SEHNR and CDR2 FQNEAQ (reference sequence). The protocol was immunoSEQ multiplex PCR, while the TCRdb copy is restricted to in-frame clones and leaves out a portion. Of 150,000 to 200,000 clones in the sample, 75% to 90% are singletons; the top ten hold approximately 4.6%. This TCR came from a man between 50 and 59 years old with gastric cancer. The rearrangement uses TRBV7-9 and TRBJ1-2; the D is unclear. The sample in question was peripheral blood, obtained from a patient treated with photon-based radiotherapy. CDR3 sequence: CASSALTDPYGYTF. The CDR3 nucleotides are TGTGCCAGCAGCGCCCTGACCGACCCCTATGGCTACACCTTC. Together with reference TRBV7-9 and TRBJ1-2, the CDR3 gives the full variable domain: DTGVSQNPRHKITKRGQNVTFRCDPISEHNRLYWYRQTLGQGPEFLTYFQNEAQLEKSRLLSDRFSAERPKGSFSTLEIQRTEQGDSAMYLCASSALTDPYGYTFGSGTRLTVV.